This T cell receptor (beta chain) emerged from a study of blood T cells in healthy people across ages. The use of a sample-barcoded 5' primer and a J-beta primer mix characterized a second PCR of roughly 7 to 12 cycles. TCRdb itself ran the 5' RACE reads through MiXCR, one entry per CDR3 protein. The sample carries 600,000 or so distinct CDR3 sequences, 25% to 35% recorded once. In regard to this clonotype: The antigen is unknown.

Broader study findings: Versus aged donors, long-lived donors had higher diversity and more naive CD4+ cells.

Germline V gives CDR1 SGHTA, CDR2 FQGNSA. The CDR3 spans 16 residues. The trim removed 1 base at V and 2 bases at J, leaving 4 bases unmatched. The chain combines TRBV7-2 with TRBJ1-5, with TRBD1 matching 8 bases. The origin of this receptor is a woman aged 80 or over in good health. Input material: blood. The CDR3 sequence is CASSLGPGQGNQPQHF. The CDR3 DNA reads as TGTGCCAGCAGCTTAGGACCGGGACAGGGCAATCAGCCCCAGCATTTT.